The 19 T cell receptor beta chains presented below share a single source sample, sequenced in a study of control samples from healthy donors and cancer patients. Data came from immunoSEQ multiplex PCR; TCRdb stores just in-frame clones and leaves some out. The sample holds 260,000 or so clones; about four fifths are singletons and the top ten take approximately 12%. Sequenced material: PBMCs. These receptors originate from an older woman with lung cancer.

The V and J genes are TRBV2 and TRBJ1-2; TRBD1 matches 9 bases. V lost 6 bases and J lost 3; bases outside the gene matches: 5. Germline V gene sequence: CDR1 SNHLY, CDR2 FYNNEI. The CDR3 spans 14 residues. Here the CDR3 DNA reads TGTGCCAGCAGCGTACAGGGGGCGGACTATGGCTACACCTTC. Its protein is CASSVQGADYGYTF.

In its sample, this clone was seen a few times. The chain recombines TRBV7-3 with TRBJ2-3; 7 bases agree with TRBD2. The CDR3 spans 14 residues. In germline, CDR1 is SGHTA, CDR2 FQGTGA. With V trimmed by 3 bases and J by 1 base, 1 base remained unmatched. The DNA for the CDR3 is TGTGCCAGCAGCTTTACTAGCGGCACAGATACGCAGTATTTT. Translating it yields CASSFTSGTDTQYF.

This CDR3 reads CASSVHPGTEAFF. The CDR3 DNA is TGTGCCAGCAGTGTCCACCCGGGAACTGAAGCTTTCTTT. This rearrangement joins TRBV2 to TRBJ1-1; D not certain. V was cut by 4 bases and J by 5 bases, with 11 bases left in between. The V gene's germline CDR1 is SNHLY and CDR2 FYNNEI. This CDR3 has 13 amino acids. Together with reference TRBV2 and TRBJ1-1, the CDR3 gives the full variable domain: EPEVTQTPSHQVTQMGQEVILRCVPISNHLYFYWYRQILGQKVEFLVSFYNNEISEKSEIFDDQFSVERPDGSNFTLKIRSTKLEDSAMYFCASSVHPGTEAFFGQGTRLTVV.

The genes are TRBV5-1 and TRBJ2-7; D uncertain. Between the trimmed V and J ends, which lost 0 bases and 2 bases, there was a span of 12 bases. The CDR3 contains 15 residues. The germline V gene has CDR1 SGHRS and CDR2 YFSETQ. The CDR3 bases are TGCGCCAGCAGCTTGGGTCAATTAGACCCCTACGAGCAGTACTTC. This translates into CASSLGQLDPYEQYF.

The chain has TRBV30 and TRBJ2-2; no clear D. The CDR3 covers 14 residues. The V gene lost 3 bases and the J gene lost 1 base, with 9 bases spanning the gap. Germline assignment: CDR1 GTSNPN and CDR2 SVGIG (reference sequence). CDR3 protein: CAWRVTMNTGELFF. The CDR3 DNA sequence: TGTGCCTGGAGAGTGACAATGAACACCGGGGAGCTGTTTTTT.

This clone was counted a single time. This chain joins TRBV2 and TRBJ1-1; possible D gene TRBD1, 5 bases. The CDR3 has 13 residues. The V end was cut by 7 bases, the J end by 1 base, with 10 bases between. Germline loops: CDR1 SNHLY, CDR2 FYNNEI. Here the CDR3 reads CASTLDTNTEAFF. For the CDR3, the DNA is TGTGCCAGCACCCTGGACACGAACACTGAAGCTTTCTTT.

The J gene is TRBJ1-1, the V gene TRBV12-3 or TRBV12-4; D ambiguous. The CDR3 runs 12 residues. The V gene lost 5 bases and the J gene lost 1 base, with 5 bases spanning the gap. In DNA form, the CDR3 reads TGTGCCAGCAGTCCAGAGAACACTGAAGCTTTCTTT. This sequence encodes CASSPENTEAFF.

The V and J genes are TRBV7-9 and TRBJ1-2, with TRBD1 identical over 8 bases. CDR3 length: 15 amino acids. CDR1 is SEHNR and CDR2 is FQNEAQ in the germline V gene (reference sequence). After removal of 5 bases from V and 7 bases from J, the junction contained 12 bases not matched to a gene. CDR3 amino acids: CASSHDGQGQGGYTF. In DNA form, the CDR3 reads TGTGCCAGCAGCCACGACGGACAGGGCCAGGGTGGCTACACCTTC.

The rearrangement links TRBV19 to TRBJ2-1, with D perhaps TRBD1 or TRBD2 (5 bases each). Germline V lookup: CDR1 LNHDA, CDR2 SQIVND (reference sequence). CDR3 length: 16 amino acids. Trimming took off 7 bases at V and 7 bases at J, with 23 bases between the two ends. CDR3 DNA: TGTGCCAGTACGGAAGTAGCGCAGGGTTTTTTAAATGAGCAGTTCTTC. This encodes CASTEVAQGFLNEQFF.

The chain couples TRBV6-5 to TRBJ1-2, with D possibly TRBD1 on 5 matching bases. This CDR3 is built from 15 residues. Per germline, CDR1 MNHEY and CDR2 SVGAGI. The CDR3 nucleotides are TGTGCAGCAGTTCCAGGGACTTCTACGTTCTATGGCTACACCTTC. This gives the protein CAAVPGTSTFYGYTF.

The chain links TRBV28 to TRBJ2-7, with D possibly matching TRBD2 (5 bases). The germline CDR1 and CDR2 sequences are MDHEN and SYDVKM. This CDR3 has 15 residues. Trimming left V 3 bases short and J 1 base short, with 13 bases between. This chain's CDR3 is CASSLSGETSYEQYF. The CDR3 DNA reads TGTGCCAGCAGTTTGAGCGGAGAAACTTCCTACGAGCAGTACTTC. The full variable domain, rest sourced from reference TRBV28 and TRBJ2-7, is DVKVTQSSRYLVKRTGEKVFLECVQDMDHENMFWYRQDPGLGLRLIYFSYDVKMKEKGDIPEGYSVSREKKERFSLILESASTNQTSMYLCASSLSGETSYEQYFGPGTRLTVT.

The chain carries TRBV9 and TRBJ2-1; 8 bases align to TRBD2. This CDR3 contains 16 residues. V lost 3 bases and J lost 3; bases outside the gene matches: 8. Looked up from germline, CDR1 is SGDLS and CDR2 is YYNGEE. CDR3: CASSAPGGASYNEQFF. DNA for the CDR3: TGTGCCAGCAGCGCCCCGGGGGGGGCGAGCTACAATGAGCAGTTCTTC.

The rearrangement uses TRBV5-1 and TRBJ2-5; D not certain. The CDR3 runs to 13 residues. Trimming pared 1 base from V and 5 bases from J, leaving 9 bases between. CDR1 and CDR2 (germline): SGHRS, YFSETQ. The CDR3: CASSLMWVETQYF. In DNA, the CDR3 is TGCGCCAGCAGCTTGATGTGGGTTGAGACCCAGTACTTC.

The chain has TRBV2 and TRBJ2-2; 8 nucleotides agree with TRBD1. CDR1 and CDR2 from the germline V gene are SNHLY and FYNNEI. The CDR3 consists of 16 residues. Trimming cost V 8 bases and J 1 base; bases outside gene matches: 9. CDR3 nucleotides: TGTGCCAGCTGGGGCGAGGACAGGGAGAACACCGGGGAGCTGTTTTTT. Translating gives CASWGEDRENTGELFF.

The chain couples TRBV2 to TRBJ1-2, with 7 bases matching TRBD1. Per germline, CDR1 SNHLY and CDR2 FYNNEI. The CDR3 spans 14 residues. The trim removed 1 base at V and 3 bases at J, leaving 2 bases unmatched. CDR3 sequence (DNA): TGTGCCAGCAGTGAAGGGGGACAGTACTATGGCTACACCTTC. Its protein is CASSEGGQYYGYTF.

The CDR3 sequence is CASSNSPDASPLFF. DNA of the CDR3: TGTGCCAGTAGCAACTCACCGGACGCCAGCCCCCTGTTTTTT. The rearrangement joins TRBV19 to TRBJ1-4; D unclear. CDR1 is LNHDA and CDR2 is SQIVND in the germline V gene (reference sequence). This CDR3 has 14 amino acids. With 6 bases removed from V and 14 bases from J, the gap between germline ends came to 22 bases. Looking up the rest from reference TRBV19 and TRBJ1-4 gives the full variable domain: DGGITQSPKYLFRKEGQNVTLSCEQNLNHDAMYWYRQDPGQGLRLIYYSQIVNDFQKGDIAEGYSVSREKKESFPLTVTSAQKNPTAFYLCASSNSPDASPLFFGSGTQLSVL.

The rearrangement links TRBV28 to TRBJ1-5, with 8 bases fitting TRBD1. V was clipped by 8 bases and J by 3 bases; unmatched bases: 6. CDR1 MDHEN and CDR2 SYDVKM come from the germline V gene. The CDR3 runs 14 residues. The CDR3 DNA sequence: TGTGCCAGCTCCGGACAGGGAAACAATCAGCCCCAGCATTTT. Encoded protein: CASSGQGNNQPQHF.

The V call is TRBV28, the J call TRBJ1-2, with 7 positions matching TRBD1. The germline V gene has CDR1 MDHEN and CDR2 SYDVKM. The CDR3 sequence is 16 residues long. Losses at the gene ends were 1 base for V and 3 bases for J; bases not matched to a gene: 8. CDR3 region: CASSLSGRGGYYGYTF. As DNA, the CDR3 is TGTGCCAGCAGTTTATCGGGCAGGGGGGGATACTATGGCTACACCTTC.

The CDR3 DNA reads TGTGCCAGCAGCCAAGAGGGGCGGGAGGAGGCAGATACGCAGTATTTT. This translates into CASSQEGREEADTQYF. The chain has TRBV3-1 (or the pseudogene TRBV3-2) and TRBJ2-3, with 8 bases lining up with TRBD2. Germline trimming cut 0 bases from V and 4 bases from J; bases unmatched to any gene: 6. This CDR3 has 16 amino acids. The germline gives CDR1 LGHDT, CDR2 YNNKEL (reference sequence).